The T cell receptor (beta chain) under discussion was sequenced for a study of cytomegalovirus exposure and HLA in healthy donors. Overall study context: The 110 million or so unique TCR beta sequences, from around 200 million T cells, were found by an earlier analysis.

Germline V lookup: CDR1 MNHEY, CDR2 SMNVEV (reference sequence). The CDR3 is 15 residues long. The V segment lost 5 bases and the J segment 1 base; nucleotides outside the gene matches: 7. These donors counted as nominally healthy when sampled, but unrecorded immune exposures were likely. Study conclusions and caveats: It was reportedly the case that the classifier diagnosed cytomegalovirus status with high specificity and sensitivity. Immune exposure data for these donors was limited to CMV serostatus.

The primer mix had 60 Vbeta and 13 Jbeta primers. TCRdb's copy holds only in-frame clones and misses some; the assay was immunoSEQ multiplex PCR. The sample has about 98,000 clones, 55% to 80% seen once. Comments on this clone: What it recognizes is unknown.

This sequence originates from a female donor in good health and CMV-seronegative. The chain recombines TRBV27 with TRBJ1-1; TRBD1 matches 7 bases. The sample consisted of PBMCs. In nucleotides, the CDR3 is TGTGCCAGCAGTAAGGTACAGGGGAGGAACACTGAAGCTTTCTTT. This encodes CASSKVQGRNTEAFF.